The T cell receptor (beta chain) under discussion was sequenced for a study of the immune and genomic landscape of osteosarcoma (dated by TCRdb to 2018 to 2020). Study-level background: A total of roughly 47 pediatric and adult patients with high-grade osteosarcoma made up the overall cohort, and the median age at diagnosis was approximately 27 years (range roughly 5-81). Each of a few patients provided a couple of samples from the same tumor site. The cohort was enriched for poor-risk disease, as unfavorable pathologic response to standard therapy was shown in 73% of the cohort and 67% of the cohort were deceased. Patients in the overall cohort were 60% male, and over 75% presented with localized disease at diagnosis. Osteosarcoma specimens were profiled with whole genome, RNA and T-cell receptor sequencing plus immunohistochemistry and reverse phase protein arrays so that immunogenic potential could be defined. TCR sequencing results were integrated with transcriptome, protein array and immunostaining data to characterize the osteosarcoma immunogenomic landscape. The goal of the study was to explain why immune checkpoint inhibitors have shown limited clinical activity in osteosarcoma. Overall study outcomes, separate from this receptor: In five cases, the repertoire was dominated by a single hyperexpanded clone, and fewer than 100 T-cell clonotypes were detected in all five cases. Sample size was not determined by any statistical method, because osteosarcoma is rare and all possible samples were collected. Higher TCR productive clonality was observed in the immune-hot C3 cluster than in the cold C1 cluster, although TCR productive clonality remained low overall. Overall, productive TCR clonality was low, with an average of 0.09 and a maximum of 0.3, which suggests limited T-cell clonal expansion. The clonality benchmarks were taken from external normal skin and healthy peripheral blood data instead of from matched normal tissue. Alongside the frozen tumor specimens, matched blood was collected from only a couple of patients.

From the cysteine through the phenylalanine, the CDR3 covers 14 amino acids. CDR3 DNA only is kept here, 42 bases in frame from base 1. According to the germline V gene, CDR1 reads MGHRA and CDR2 reads YSYEKL. The V end loses 1 base and the J end loses 5 bases, and a stretch of 11 bases separates them. The specimens were post-treatment primary, local recurrence and metastasis tumors obtained from patients with a poor prognosis. TCR beta chain CDR3 regions were immunosequenced with the ImmunoSEQ Assay (Adaptive Biotechnologies). In the paper's pipeline: The ImmunoSEQ Analyzer platform was used to export TCRB rearrangements, read counts, read proportions and gene usage. T-cell clonality was calculated from productive rearrangements as 1 minus Pielou's evenness. Clonal space homeostasis binned clonotypes as rare, small, medium, large or hyperexpanded (0.01 to 1 of the repertoire). TCR productive clonality was compared across immune clusters C1, C2 and C3 using the Wilcoxon rank sum test. The table was pulled from immuneACCESS by TCRdb, which kept in-frame rearrangements only. Such tables lose some clones; where checked, under half of the loss comes from unresolved V genes, and the rest has no known cause. V, J and clone size are those of that table, while D and trimming were read from the DNA. For this sample the table gives 10,000 or so clones, of which over 55% were detected only once. The ten largest account for roughly a sixth of the sample.

To note about this clone: Which antigen it targets is not known. Within one base of it there is no much larger clone, and no base qualities were kept.

Sequencing was done on a sample of osteosarcoma tumor tissue from the lung. The V gene is TRBV4-1 and the J gene is TRBJ1-2; the D gene assignment is ambiguous. The TCR was taken from a human donor with osteosarcoma. The CDR3 reads as follows: CASSQGVEKYGYTF. At the DNA level, the sequence is TGCGCCAGCAGCCAAGGGGTGGAAAAATATGGCTACACCTTC.